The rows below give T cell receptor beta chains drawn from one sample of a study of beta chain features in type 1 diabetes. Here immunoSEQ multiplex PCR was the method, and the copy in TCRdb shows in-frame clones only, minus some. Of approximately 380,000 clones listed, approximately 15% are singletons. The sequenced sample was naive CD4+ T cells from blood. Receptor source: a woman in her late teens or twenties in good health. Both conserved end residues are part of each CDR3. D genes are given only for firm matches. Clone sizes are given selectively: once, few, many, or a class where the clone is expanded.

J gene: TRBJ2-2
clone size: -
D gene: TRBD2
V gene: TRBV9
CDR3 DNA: TGTGCCAGCAGCTCTCCTAGCGGATACACCGGGGAGCTGTTTTTT
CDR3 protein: CASSSPSGYTGELFF

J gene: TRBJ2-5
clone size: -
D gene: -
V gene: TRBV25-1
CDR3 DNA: TGTGCCAGCAGTGATGCCGGGGTTCTGGCCCAGTACTTC
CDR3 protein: CASSDAGVLAQYF

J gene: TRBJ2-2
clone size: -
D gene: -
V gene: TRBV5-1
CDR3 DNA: TGCGCCAGCAGCTTGGAGGGGACCGGGGAGCTGTTTTTT
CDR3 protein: CASSLEGTGELFF

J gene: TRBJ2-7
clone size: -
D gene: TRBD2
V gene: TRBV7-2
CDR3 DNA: TGTGCCAGCAGCAACTTTAGGACTAGCGTGACCTACGAGCAGTACTTC
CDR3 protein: CASSNFRTSVTYEQYF

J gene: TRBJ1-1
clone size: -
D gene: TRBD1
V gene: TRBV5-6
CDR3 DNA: TGTGCCAGCAGCTTCTATGACAGGGGACCTAACACTGAAGCTTTCTTT
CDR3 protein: CASSFYDRGPNTEAFF

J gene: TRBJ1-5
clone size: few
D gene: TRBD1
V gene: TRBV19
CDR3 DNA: TGTGCCAGTAGTCTGACAGGGGGAGATCAGCCCCAGCATTTT
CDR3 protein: CASSLTGGDQPQHF

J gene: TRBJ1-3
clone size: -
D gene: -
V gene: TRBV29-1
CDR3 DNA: TGCAGTTACAGAATCTCTGGAAACACCATATATTTT
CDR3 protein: CSYRISGNTIYF

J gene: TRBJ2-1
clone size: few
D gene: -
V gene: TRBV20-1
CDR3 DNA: TGCAGTGGTCGAGGGAATGAGCAGTTCTTC
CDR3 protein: CSGRGNEQFF

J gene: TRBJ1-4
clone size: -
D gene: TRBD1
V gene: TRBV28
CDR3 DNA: TGTGCCAGCAGTTTCGGGACAGAAGAAAAACTGTTTTTT
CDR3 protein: CASSFGTEEKLFF

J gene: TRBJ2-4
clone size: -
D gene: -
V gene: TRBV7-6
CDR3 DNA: TGTGCCAGCAGCTCCACCCCCCCGAGGGCCCTTACCATTCAGTACTTC
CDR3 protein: CASSSTPPRALTIQYF

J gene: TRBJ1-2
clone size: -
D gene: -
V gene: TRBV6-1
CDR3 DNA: TGTGCCAGCAGTCAGGACCATGGGGCGCTCGGCTACACCTTC
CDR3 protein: CASSQDHGALGYTF

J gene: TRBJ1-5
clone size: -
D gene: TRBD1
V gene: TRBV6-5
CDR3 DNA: TGTGCCAGCAGGGGGACAGAATCTTATCAGCCCCAGCATTTT
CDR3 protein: CASRGTESYQPQHF

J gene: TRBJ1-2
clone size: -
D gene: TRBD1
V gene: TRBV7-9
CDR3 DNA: TGTGCCAGCGTGGGCCAGGGGGCTGGTGGCTACACCTTC
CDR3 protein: CASVGQGAGGYTF

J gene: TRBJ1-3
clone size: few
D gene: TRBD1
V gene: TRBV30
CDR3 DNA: TGTGCCTCAAGGTTGGGGGACAGAAGAAACACCATATATTTT
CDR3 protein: CASRLGDRRNTIYF

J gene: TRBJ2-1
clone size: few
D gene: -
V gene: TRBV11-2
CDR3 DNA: TGTGCCAGCCGCGGGGGCTTCTCCTACAATGAGCAGTTCTTC
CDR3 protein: CASRGGFSYNEQFF

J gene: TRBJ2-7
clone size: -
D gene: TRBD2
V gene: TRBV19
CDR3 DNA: TGTGCCAGTAGTTCTGGGACTAGCGGGGTCCAGCAGTACTTC
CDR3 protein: CASSSGTSGVQQYF

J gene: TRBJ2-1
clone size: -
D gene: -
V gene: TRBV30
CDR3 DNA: TGTGCCTGGAGGGATAAGGGGTTAGCTGGTGAGCAGTTCTTC
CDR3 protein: CAWRDKGLAGEQFF

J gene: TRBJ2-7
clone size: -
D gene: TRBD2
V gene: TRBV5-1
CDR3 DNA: TGCGCCAGCACCAGGACTAGCGGCGAGCAGTACTTC
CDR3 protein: CASTRTSGEQYF

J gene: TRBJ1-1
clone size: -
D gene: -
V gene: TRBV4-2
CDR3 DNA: TGTGCCAGCAGCCGGAACAAGGGGGGGATAACTGAAGCTTTCTTT
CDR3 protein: CASSRNKGGITEAFF

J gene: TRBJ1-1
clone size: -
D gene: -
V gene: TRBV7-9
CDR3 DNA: TGTGCCATTAGACGGGAGGTCATCTCTGAAGCTTTCTTT
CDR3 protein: CAIRREVISEAFF

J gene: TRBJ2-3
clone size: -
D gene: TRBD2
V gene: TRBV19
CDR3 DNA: TGTGCCAGTAGTATAGAGGTAGCGGGAGGGCCGGCAGATACGCAGTATTTT
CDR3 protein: CASSIEVAGGPADTQYF

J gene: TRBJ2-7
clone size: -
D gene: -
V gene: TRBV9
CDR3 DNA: TGTGCCAGCAGCGTAATAGGGGCTTCGTACGAGCAGTACTTC
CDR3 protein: CASSVIGASYEQYF

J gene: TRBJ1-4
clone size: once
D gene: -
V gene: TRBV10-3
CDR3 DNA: TGTGCCTCAACAGGGTCCGAAAAACTGTTTTTT
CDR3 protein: CASTGSEKLFF

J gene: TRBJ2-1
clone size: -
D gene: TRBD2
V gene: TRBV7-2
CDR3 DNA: TGTGCCAGCAGCTCCTTAGCGGGACCTCCCTACAATGAGCAGTTCTTC
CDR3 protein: CASSSLAGPPYNEQFF

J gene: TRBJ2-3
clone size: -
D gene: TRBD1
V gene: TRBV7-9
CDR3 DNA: TGTGCCAGCAGCCTAGGGACAGGGGACTACACAGATACGCAGTATTTT
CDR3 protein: CASSLGTGDYTDTQYF

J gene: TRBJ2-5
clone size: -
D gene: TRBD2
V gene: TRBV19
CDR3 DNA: TGTGCCAGTAGTCCTCTAGCGGGAGTTGCAGACCAAGAGACCCAGTACTTC
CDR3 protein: CASSPLAGVADQETQYF

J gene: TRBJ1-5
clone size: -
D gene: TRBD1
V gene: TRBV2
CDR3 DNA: TGTGCCAGCAGTGGGGGACAGGGAAAACAGCCCCAGCATTTT
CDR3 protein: CASSGGQGKQPQHF

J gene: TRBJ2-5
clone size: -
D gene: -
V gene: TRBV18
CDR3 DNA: TGTGCCAGCTCACCACTAGAGCTCCAAGAGACCCAGTACTTC
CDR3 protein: CASSPLELQETQYF

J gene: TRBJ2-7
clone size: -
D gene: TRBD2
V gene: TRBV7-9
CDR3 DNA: TGTGCCAGCAGCTTGGGGGGGACTAGCGGGAGCTACGAGCAGTACTTC
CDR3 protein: CASSLGGTSGSYEQYF

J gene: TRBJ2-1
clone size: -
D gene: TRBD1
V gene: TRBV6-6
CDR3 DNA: TGTGCCAGCGGGGAGGACAGGGGGCTCTACAATGAGCAGTTCTTC
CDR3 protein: CASGEDRGLYNEQFF

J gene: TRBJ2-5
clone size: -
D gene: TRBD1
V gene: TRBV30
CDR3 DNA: TGTGCCTGGTCGGGACAGCAAGAGACCCAGTACTTC
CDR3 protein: CAWSGQQETQYF

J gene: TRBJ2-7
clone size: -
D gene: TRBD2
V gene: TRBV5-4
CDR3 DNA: TGTGCCAGCAGCTTCTATGGGAGGGCCGGAGAGCAGTACTTC
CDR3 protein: CASSFYGRAGEQYF

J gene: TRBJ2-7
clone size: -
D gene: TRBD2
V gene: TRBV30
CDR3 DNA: TGTGCCTGGAGTAAGGGACTAGCGGAGACCTACGAGCAGTACTTC
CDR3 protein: CAWSKGLAETYEQYF

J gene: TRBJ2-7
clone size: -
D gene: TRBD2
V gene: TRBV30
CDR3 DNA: TGTGCCTGGGGAAGGACTAGCGGGTGGTACGAGCAGTACTTC
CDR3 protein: CAWGRTSGWYEQYF

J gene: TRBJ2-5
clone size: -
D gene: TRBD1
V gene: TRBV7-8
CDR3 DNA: TGTGCCAGCAGCGAACTGGGACAGGGCGGAGAGACCCAGTACTTC
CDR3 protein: CASSELGQGGETQYF

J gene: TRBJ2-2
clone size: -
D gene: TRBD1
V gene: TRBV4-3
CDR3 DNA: TGCGCCAGCAGCCTAGGGACAGGGAAAGGCTCCGGGGAGCTGTTTTTT
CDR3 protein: CASSLGTGKGSGELFF

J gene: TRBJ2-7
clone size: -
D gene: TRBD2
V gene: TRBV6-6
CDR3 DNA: TGTGCCAGCAGTTACGGACTAGCGGAGATTTACGAGCAGTACTTC
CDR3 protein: CASSYGLAEIYEQYF

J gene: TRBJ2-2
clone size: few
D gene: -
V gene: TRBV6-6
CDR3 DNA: TGTGCCAGCAGTCCGGGACTCCCGAACACCGGGGAGCTGTTTTTT
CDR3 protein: CASSPGLPNTGELFF

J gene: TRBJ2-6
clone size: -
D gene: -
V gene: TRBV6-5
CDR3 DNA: TGTGCCAGCAGTTTTCGAGGGAGTGGGGCCAACGTCCTGACTTTC
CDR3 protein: CASSFRGSGANVLTF

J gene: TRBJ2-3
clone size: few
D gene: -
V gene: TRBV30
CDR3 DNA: TGTGCCTGGAGTGTACAGCTAAACACAGATACGCAGTATTTT
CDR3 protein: CAWSVQLNTDTQYF

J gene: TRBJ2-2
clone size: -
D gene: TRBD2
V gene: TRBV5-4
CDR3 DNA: TGTGCGAGCGGGGCCAACACCGGGGAGCTGTTTTTT
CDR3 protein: CASGANTGELFF

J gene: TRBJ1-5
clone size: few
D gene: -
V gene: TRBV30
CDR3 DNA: TGTGCCTGGAGCCCGGGACATCGATGGGATCAGCCCCAGCATTTT
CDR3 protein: CAWSPGHRWDQPQHF

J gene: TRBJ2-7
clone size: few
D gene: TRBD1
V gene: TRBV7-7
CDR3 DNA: TGTGCTAGCAGCCCCCACCCGGGACAGGGTAACGAGCAGTACTTC
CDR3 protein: CASSPHPGQGNEQYF

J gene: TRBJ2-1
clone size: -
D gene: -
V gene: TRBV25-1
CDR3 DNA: TGTGCCAGCAGTGATAGGAAAGGGGCCTACAATGAGCAGTTCTTC
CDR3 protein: CASSDRKGAYNEQFF

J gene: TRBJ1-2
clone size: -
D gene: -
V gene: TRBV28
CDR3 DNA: TGTGCCAGCAGTTCGCGGCGAGCTAACTATGGCTACACCTTC
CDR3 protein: CASSSRRANYGYTF

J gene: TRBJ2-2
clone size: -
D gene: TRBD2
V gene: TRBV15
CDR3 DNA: TGTGCCACCAGCAGAGACCCGACTAGCGGGGGCGGGGAGCTGTTTTTT
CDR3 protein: CATSRDPTSGGGELFF

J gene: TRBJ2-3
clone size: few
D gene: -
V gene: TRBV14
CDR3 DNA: TGTGCCAGCAGCCAGCCAGGGGCAGATACGCAGTATTTT
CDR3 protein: CASSQPGADTQYF

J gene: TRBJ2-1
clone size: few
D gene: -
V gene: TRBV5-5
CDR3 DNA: TGTGCCAGCAGCCGTACAGGGTACGATGAGCAGTTCTTC
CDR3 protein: CASSRTGYDEQFF

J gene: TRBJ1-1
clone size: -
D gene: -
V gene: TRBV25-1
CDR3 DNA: TGTGCCAGCAGTGAATTGGGAGAGATGAACACTGAAGCTTTCTTT
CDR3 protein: CASSELGEMNTEAFF

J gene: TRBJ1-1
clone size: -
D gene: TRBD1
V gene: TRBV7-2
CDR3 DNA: TGTGCCAGCAGCTCGCGGGACAGGGGCGTAATGAACACTGAAGCTTTCTTT
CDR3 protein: CASSSRDRGVMNTEAFF

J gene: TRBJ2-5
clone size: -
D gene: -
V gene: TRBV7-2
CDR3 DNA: TGTGCCAGCAGCCCCACGACACAAGAGACCCAGTACTTC
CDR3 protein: CASSPTTQETQYF

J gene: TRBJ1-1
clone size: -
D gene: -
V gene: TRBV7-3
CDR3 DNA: TGTGCCAGCAGTCCTAAAGTGAACACTGAAGCTTTCTTT
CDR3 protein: CASSPKVNTEAFF

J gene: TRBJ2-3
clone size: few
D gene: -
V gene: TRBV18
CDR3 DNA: TGTGCCAGCTCACCTAGCGGCACAGATACGCAGTATTTT
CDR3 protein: CASSPSGTDTQYF

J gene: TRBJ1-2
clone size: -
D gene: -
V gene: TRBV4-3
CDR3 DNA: TGCGCCAGCAGCCCTAGACGGGGACTAGAGAGCTATGGCTACACCTTC
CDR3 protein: CASSPRRGLESYGYTF

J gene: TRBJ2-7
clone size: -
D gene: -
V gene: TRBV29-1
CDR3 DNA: TGCAGCGTTGATGGAGGGGCAGGGAGCTCCTACGAGCAGTACTTC
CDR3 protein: CSVDGGAGSSYEQYF